Ten or more counts support the clone carrying this TCR beta chain. This specimen comes from a study of CD8+CD57+ T cells in acquired aplastic anemia. Using genomic DNA as the template, TCR beta VDJ and CDR3 profiling was carried out. From the reads, TCRdb called clonotypes with MiXCR, one entry per CDR3 protein. The sample includes about 180,000 distinct CDR3 sequences, about 44% of them seen just once. V dropped 4 bases and J dropped 4 bases, with 5 bases sitting between them. This CDR3 spans 11 amino acids. Germline V gives CDR1 MNHNS, CDR2 SASEGT. Patients chosen for sequencing had shown CD8+CD57+ cell expansion by flow cytometry. Patients had undergone no therapy by the time their blood was sampled.

Material for sequencing was sorted CD4+, CD8+, or CD8+CD57+ T cells (not recorded which) from PBMCs. The TCR comes from a human donor with aplastic anemia. V usage is TRBV6-1 and J usage is TRBJ2-7; D not resolved. The CDR3 DNA follows: TGTGCCAGCAGTGTAGTGTACGAGCAGTACTTC. It yields the protein CASSVVYEQYF.